These T cell receptor beta chains were read from a single sample in a study of cytomegalovirus exposure and HLA in healthy donors. Clones were sequenced by immunoSEQ multiplex PCR, and TCRdb holds only the in-frame ones, with some missing. The table lists roughly 95,000 clones, 82% of them singletons. Sequenced input: PBMCs. The receptors were sampled from a man aged 25-45 years in good health and CMV-seropositive. Both conserved end residues are part of each CDR3. The D gene is left open where the match is weak. Clone size is given for some rows only: seen once, a few or many times, or a class if the clone is expanded.

j_gene	abundance	d_gene	v_gene	CDR3nt	CDR3aa
TRBJ2-7	-	TRBD2	TRBV6-1	TGTGCCAGCAGTGAAAATAGCGGGACCTACGAGCAGTACTTC	CASSENSGTYEQYF
TRBJ2-2	few	-	TRBV4-2	TGTGCCAGCAGCCAAAACTTGGGGCTTGCCGGGGAGCTGTTTTTT	CASSQNLGLAGELFF
TRBJ2-5	-	TRBD1	TRBV7-9	TGTGCCAGCAGCTTAGTAACAGGGGCATTAATGGAGACCCAGTACTTC	CASSLVTGALMETQYF
TRBJ2-7	once	TRBD2	TRBV27	TGTGCCAGCAGTTCCCTAGCGGGAGACCGGGAGCAGTACTTC	CASSSLAGDREQYF
TRBJ1-1	-	TRBD1	TRBV6-5	TGTGCCAGTACCGACAGGGGGAACACTGAAGCTTTCTTT	CASTDRGNTEAFF
TRBJ2-3	-	TRBD2	TRBV29-1	TGCAGCGTTTCCAGCGGGAGGAAAGATACGCAGTATTTT	CSVSSGRKDTQYF
TRBJ2-5	-	-	TRBV6-6	TGTGCCAGCGCGGAGGGGACCCAGTACTTC	CASAEGTQYF
TRBJ2-5	-	-	TRBV6-5	TGTGCCAGCGGGCGAGAGACCCAGTACTTC	CASGRETQYF
TRBJ2-7	-	-	TRBV6-4	TGTGCCAGCAGTGTTGGGCAAACCTGCGAGCAGTACTTC	CASSVGQTCEQYF
TRBJ2-4	-	TRBD2	TRBV4-1	TGCGCCAGCAGCCAAACCGGACTAGCGGGAGCGGCGAAGTACTTC	CASSQTGLAGAAKYF
TRBJ2-7	-	TRBD1	TRBV4-1	TGCGCCAGCAGCCAAGGGACAGGGGATTACGAGCAGTACTTC	CASSQGTGDYEQYF
TRBJ1-5	-	-	TRBV7-9	TGTGCCAGCAGCTTAGACAGGGGCAATCAGCCCCAGCATTTT	CASSLDRGNQPQHF
TRBJ1-2	-	-	TRBV5-4	TGTGCCAGCAGCCCGGAGACAGGATTTCGGGGTGGCGATGGCTACACCTTC	CASSPETGFRGGDGYTF
TRBJ2-7	once	-	TRBV11-2	TGTGCCAGCAGCTTACAACAGGGAAAACTGGACGAGCAGTACTTC	CASSLQQGKLDEQYF
TRBJ2-2	-	TRBD1	TRBV11-3	TGTGCCAGCAGCCCAGGGTTAGGGGGCGACACCGGGGAGCTGTTTTTT	CASSPGLGGDTGELFF
TRBJ2-7	once	-	TRBV6-5	TGTGCCAGCAGTTACTCGGGGCATCCCGCCTACGAGCAGTACTTC	CASSYSGHPAYEQYF
TRBJ2-3	-	-	TRBV10-3	TGTGCCATCAGTGAGTCGAAATTTCCGGAGCAGATCACAGATACGCAGTATTTT	CAISESKFPEQITDTQYF
TRBJ2-1	-	-	TRBV6-5	TGTGCCAGCAGGCTAGGATCAAACAATGAGCAGTTCTTC	CASRLGSNNEQFF
TRBJ2-7	-	-	TRBV30	TGTGCCTGGAGTGTAGGCGGGTCCTCCTACGAGCAGTACTTC	CAWSVGGSSYEQYF
TRBJ2-3	-	-	TRBV19	TGTGCCAGTAGTATGGGAAGTGCTCGGGCGAGCGGAAGCACAGATACGCAGTATTTT	CASSMGSARASGSTDTQYF
TRBJ2-7	-	-	TRBV6-1	TGTGCCAGCAGTCCGTTGGAGGAGCAGTACTTC	CASSPLEEQYF
TRBJ1-5	-	-	TRBV6-1	TGTGCCAGCAGGGAGATAGCGGGTCCCCAGCCCCAGCATTTT	CASREIAGPQPQHF
TRBJ2-2	-	-	TRBV11-2	TGTGCCAGCAGCTTAGGCTTCAGCACCGGGGAGCTGTTTTTT	CASSLGFSTGELFF
TRBJ2-7	-	TRBD1	TRBV27	TGTGCCAGCAGGATGGGACAGAACTACGAGCAGTACTTC	CASRMGQNYEQYF
TRBJ1-5	-	-	TRBV6-5	TGTGCCAGCAGTTTCGACAGGCTAAGTCAGCCCCAGCATTTT	CASSFDRLSQPQHF
TRBJ1-3	-	-	TRBV18	TGTGCCAGCTCACCATCCTTTACAGGGACCGGAAACACCATATATTTT	CASSPSFTGTGNTIYF
TRBJ1-5	-	TRBD1	TRBV28	TGTGCCAGCAGCTCCTCAGGGGGATTGAGTCAGCCCCAGCATTTT	CASSSSGGLSQPQHF
TRBJ2-7	-	-	TRBV5-1	TGCGCCAGCAGCTTGGTCACAGGATCCTACGAGCAGTACTTC	CASSLVTGSYEQYF
TRBJ2-3	-	TRBD2	TRBV7-7	TGTGCCAGCAGCTTATTAGGGACTAGCGGAACTAGCACAGATACGCAGTATTTT	CASSLLGTSGTSTDTQYF
TRBJ1-2	few	-	TRBV5-1	TGCGCCAGCAGCTTGGACCAGGGTAGGGGCTACACCTTC	CASSLDQGRGYTF
TRBJ2-2	-	-	TRBV7-2	TGTGCCAGCAGCCAGAGGGGGGGAAGGACCGGGGAGCTGTTTTTT	CASSQRGGRTGELFF
TRBJ2-3	-	TRBD2	TRBV4-3	TGCGCCAGCAGCCAAGTTGGACTAGCGGGAGGCACAGATACGCAGTATTTT	CASSQVGLAGGTDTQYF
TRBJ2-1	-	TRBD2	TRBV14	TGTGCCAGCAGCTTCCATAGCGGGAGATCTTCCTACAATGAGCAGTTCTTC	CASSFHSGRSSYNEQFF
TRBJ2-3	-	-	TRBV15	TGTGCCACCAGCAGAGTCCCCCCCAGGCTAGCGACAGATACGCAGTATTTT	CATSRVPPRLATDTQYF
TRBJ1-4	-	TRBD1	TRBV5-1	TGCGCCAGCAGCTTGATCGCCGGGCAGGGGGGTGAAAAACTGTTTTTT	CASSLIAGQGGEKLFF
TRBJ1-1	-	-	TRBV28	TGTGCCAGCAGATCTACAGGGTTAGCTTTCTTT	CASRSTGLAFF
TRBJ2-3	-	-	TRBV30	TGTGCCTGGAGCACACAGAAGATCGATACGCAGTATTTT	CAWSTQKIDTQYF
TRBJ2-4	-	-	TRBV6-5	TGTGCCAGCTCAAGTTCAGGGGCCAAAAACATTCAGTACTTC	CASSSSGAKNIQYF
TRBJ1-5	-	-	TRBV19	TGTGCCAGTAACGGGGTTGTGAATAGCAATCAGCCCCAGCATTTT	CASNGVVNSNQPQHF
TRBJ2-7	-	TRBD2	TRBV6-5	TGTGCCAGCAGTGGCCGACTAGCGGGAACCTACGAGCAGTACTTC	CASSGRLAGTYEQYF
TRBJ2-3	-	TRBD1	TRBV5-1	TGCGCCAGCAGCTTGGTCGGGACAGGGGCAGATACGCAGTATTTT	CASSLVGTGADTQYF
TRBJ1-4	-	-	TRBV18	TGTGCCAGCTCACCAGGTGTTGCACAGACTAATGAAAAACTGTTTTTT	CASSPGVAQTNEKLFF
TRBJ1-2	-	-	TRBV2	TGTGCCAGCAGTGTAGGCAGGGGCGCGGACTATGGCTACACCTTC	CASSVGRGADYGYTF
TRBJ2-7	-	TRBD1	TRBV10-3	TGTGCCATCAGTGCTCGACAGGGTAACGAGCAGTACTTC	CAISARQGNEQYF
TRBJ1-5	-	TRBD1	TRBV19	TGTGCCAGTAAAGCGTACAGGGGCGATCAGCCCCAGCATTTT	CASKAYRGDQPQHF
TRBJ1-2	-	-	TRBV11-2	TGTGCCAGCAGCCAGTCGGGACTCGCTAACTATGGCTACACCTTC	CASSQSGLANYGYTF
TRBJ2-1	-	-	TRBV6-5	TGTGCCAGCAGACGGAGTCCCGGTTACAATGAGCAGTTCTTC	CASRRSPGYNEQFF
TRBJ2-5	-	TRBD2	TRBV5-1	TGCGCCAGCAGCTTGTATGTTAGCGGGAGGGCCTCGTCGGAGACCCAGTACTTC	CASSLYVSGRASSETQYF
TRBJ2-5	-	-	TRBV5-4	TGTGCCAGCAGCTTGGTTGGAGGCCAAGAGACCCAGTACTTC	CASSLVGGQETQYF
TRBJ1-4	-	TRBD1	TRBV5-8	TGTGCCAGCAGCTTTGGGACAGCCGGAGAAAAACTGTTTTTT	CASSFGTAGEKLFF
TRBJ1-1	few	TRBD1	TRBV4-2	TGTGCCAGCAGCGAAGAGGACAGGAGGGCGACTGAAGCTTTCTTT	CASSEEDRRATEAFF
TRBJ2-5	-	-	TRBV7-9	TGTGCCAGCAGCTCGCAACCGGGGGTCCAAGAGACCCAGTACTTC	CASSSQPGVQETQYF
TRBJ2-7	-	TRBD2	TRBV28	TGTGCCAGCAGTGTGCCTAGCGGTCTTTCCTACGAGCAGTACTTC	CASSVPSGLSYEQYF
TRBJ2-1	-	TRBD2	TRBV2	TGTGCCAGCAGTCGACTAGCGGGAGAAAATGAGCAGTTCTTC	CASSRLAGENEQFF
TRBJ2-7	-	TRBD2	TRBV11-2	TGTGCCAGCAGGCCCGGGACTAGCGGGAGGGCCTACGAGCAGTACTTC	CASRPGTSGRAYEQYF
TRBJ2-1	-	-	TRBV11-3	TGTGCCAGCAGCTCGGAGGGGGCAGGGGGGTCAAAGTTCTTC	CASSSEGAGGSKFF
TRBJ2-2	-	-	TRBV7-8	TGTGCCAGCAGCTTCGACAGCACCGGGGAGCTGTTTTTT	CASSFDSTGELFF
TRBJ2-7	-	-	TRBV29-1	TGCAGCGTTGTTGCCGGAGGCTACGAGCAGTACTTC	CSVVAGGYEQYF